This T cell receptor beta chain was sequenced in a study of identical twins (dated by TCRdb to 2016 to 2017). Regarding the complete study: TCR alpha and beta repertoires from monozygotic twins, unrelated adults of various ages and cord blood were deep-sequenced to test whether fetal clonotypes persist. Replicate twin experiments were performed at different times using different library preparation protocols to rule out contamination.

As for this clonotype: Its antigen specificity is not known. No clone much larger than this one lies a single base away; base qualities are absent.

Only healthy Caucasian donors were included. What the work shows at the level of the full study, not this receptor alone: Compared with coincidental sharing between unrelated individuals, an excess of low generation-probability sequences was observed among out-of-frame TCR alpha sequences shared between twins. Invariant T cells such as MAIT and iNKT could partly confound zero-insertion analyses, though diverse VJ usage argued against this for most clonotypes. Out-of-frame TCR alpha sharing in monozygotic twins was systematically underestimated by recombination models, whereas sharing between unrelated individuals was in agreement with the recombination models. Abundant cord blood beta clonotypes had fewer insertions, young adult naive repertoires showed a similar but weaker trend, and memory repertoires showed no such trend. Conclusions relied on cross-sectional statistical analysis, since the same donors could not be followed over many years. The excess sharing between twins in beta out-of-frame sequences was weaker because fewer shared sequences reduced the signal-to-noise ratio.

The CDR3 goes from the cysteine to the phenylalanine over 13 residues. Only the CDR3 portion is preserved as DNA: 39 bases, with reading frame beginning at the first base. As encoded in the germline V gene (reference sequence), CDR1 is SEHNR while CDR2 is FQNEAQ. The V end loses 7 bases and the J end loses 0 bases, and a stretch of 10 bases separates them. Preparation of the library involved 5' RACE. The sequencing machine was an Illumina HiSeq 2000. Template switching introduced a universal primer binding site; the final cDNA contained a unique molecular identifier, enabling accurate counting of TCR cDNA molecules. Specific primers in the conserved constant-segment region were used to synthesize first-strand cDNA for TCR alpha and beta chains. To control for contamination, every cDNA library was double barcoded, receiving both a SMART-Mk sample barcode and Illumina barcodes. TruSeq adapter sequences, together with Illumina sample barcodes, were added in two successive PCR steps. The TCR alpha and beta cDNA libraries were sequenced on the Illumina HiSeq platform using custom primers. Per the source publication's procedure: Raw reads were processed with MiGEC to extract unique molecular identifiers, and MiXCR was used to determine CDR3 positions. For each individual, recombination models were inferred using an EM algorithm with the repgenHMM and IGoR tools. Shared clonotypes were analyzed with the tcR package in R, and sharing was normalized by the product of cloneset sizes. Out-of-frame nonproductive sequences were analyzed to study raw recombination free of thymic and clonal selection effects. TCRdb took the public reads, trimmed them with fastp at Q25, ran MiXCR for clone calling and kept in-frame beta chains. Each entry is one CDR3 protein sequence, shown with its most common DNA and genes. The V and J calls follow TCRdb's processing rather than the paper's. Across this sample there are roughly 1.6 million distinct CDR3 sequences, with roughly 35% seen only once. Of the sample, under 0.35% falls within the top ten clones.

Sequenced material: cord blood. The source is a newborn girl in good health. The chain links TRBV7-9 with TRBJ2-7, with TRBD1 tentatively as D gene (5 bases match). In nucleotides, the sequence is TGTGCCAGCAACCCAGGGATCTCCTACGAGCAGTACTTC. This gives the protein CASNPGISYEQYF.